The entry below gives a single TCR beta chain sequence along with its context. Its antigen is still unknown. Without exception, participants with HIV were treated in the United States. The libraries were made with immunoSEQ v3.0 at survey level. Profiling relied on immunoSEQ multiplex PCR, and the TCRdb table lists in-frame clones only, not all of them. The table records 20,000 to 25,000 clones, roughly 87% of them present only once. This specimen comes from a study of long-term antiretroviral therapy in people with HIV. Points from the study as a whole: Diversity rose after ART but stayed below transplant donor controls. HIV repertoires spanned tighter CDR3 length ranges than controls did. Researchers lacked any data on ART adherence, viral resistance or therapy changes.

CDR3 length: 13 residues. The V and J ends lost 7 bases and 0 bases respectively, with 10 bases between them. CDR1 is SGHDT and CDR2 is YYEEEE in the germline V gene. This clonotype originated in a man between 45 and 60 years old with HIV. The chain recombines TRBV5-6 with TRBJ1-1; tentative D call: TRBD1 (6 bases). Sequencing was performed on unsorted PBMCs, taken 0.4 years after starting antiretroviral therapy. CDR3 sequence (DNA): TGTGCCAGCGGACAGCCCATGAACACTGAAGCTTTCTTT. Translated: CASGQPMNTEAFF.